The T cell receptor beta chain described here comes from a study of cytomegalovirus exposure and HLA in healthy donors. Whole-study findings and limits: Sequencing probably produced one cluster of sequence variants that were highly shared.

Concerning this clone itself: Antigen unknown.

PCR amplification relied on 60 Vbeta primers (plus 13 Jbeta primers). Profiled with immunoSEQ multiplex PCR; TCRdb holds only in-frame clones, not every one. The sample lists 55,000 to 80,000 clones; over 75% were seen once. Germline V gene lookup returns CDR1 SQVTM and CDR2 ANQGSEA. V shed 4 bases and J 6 bases; nucleotides not matched to a gene: 11. The CDR3 runs 15 residues. V is TRBV29-1 and J is TRBJ2-1, with TRBD2 matching over 8 bases. The receptor was derived from a female donor in good health and CMV-seronegative. Source material: PBMCs. As DNA, the CDR3 is TGCAGCGTTGGTTACGGGAGGGCCAGGGGCAATGAGCAGTTCTTC. Translating gives CSVGYGRARGNEQFF.